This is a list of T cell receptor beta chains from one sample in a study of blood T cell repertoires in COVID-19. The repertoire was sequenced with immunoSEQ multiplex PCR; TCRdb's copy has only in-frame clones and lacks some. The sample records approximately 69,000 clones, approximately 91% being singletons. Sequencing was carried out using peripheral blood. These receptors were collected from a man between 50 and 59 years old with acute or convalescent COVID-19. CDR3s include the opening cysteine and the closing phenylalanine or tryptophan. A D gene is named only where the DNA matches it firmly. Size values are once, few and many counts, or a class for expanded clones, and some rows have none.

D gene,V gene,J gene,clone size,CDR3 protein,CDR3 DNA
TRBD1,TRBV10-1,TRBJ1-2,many,CASIRGPLCGYTF,TGCGCCAGCATCAGGGGGCCGCTCTGTGGCTACACCTTC
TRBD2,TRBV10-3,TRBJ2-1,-,CAISGGTSGGTYNEQFF,TGTGCCATCAGCGGCGGGACTAGCGGGGGGACATACAATGAGCAGTTCTTC
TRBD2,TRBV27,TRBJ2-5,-,CASRPGLAGVETQYF,TGTGCCAGCAGGCCGGGACTAGCGGGGGTAGAGACCCAGTACTTC
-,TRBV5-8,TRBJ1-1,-,CASRTTMNTEAFF,TGTGCCAGCAGGACGACAATGAACACTGAAGCTTTCTTT
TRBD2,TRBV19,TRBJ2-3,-,CASSTSSGTSTDTQYF,TGTGCCAGTAGTACTTCTAGCGGAACTAGCACAGATACGCAGTATTTT
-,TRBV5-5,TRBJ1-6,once,CASSYGLDNSPLHF,TGTGCCAGCAGCTACGGACTGGATAATTCACCCCTCCACTTT
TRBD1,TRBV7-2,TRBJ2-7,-,CASSLGTGAFDEQYF,TGTGCCAGCAGCTTAGGAACAGGGGCCTTTGACGAGCAGTACTTC
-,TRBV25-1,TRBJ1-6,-,CASSDGASSYNSPLHF,TGTGCCAGCAGTGATGGGGCCAGCTCCTATAATTCACCCCTCCACTTT
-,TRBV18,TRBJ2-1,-,CASSRDRSSYNEQFF,TGTGCCAGCTCTCGTGACAGAAGCTCCTACAATGAGCAGTTCTTC
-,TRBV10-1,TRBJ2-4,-,CASSSQGAKNIQYF,TGCGCCAGCAGTTCCCAGGGCGCCAAAAACATTCAGTACTTC
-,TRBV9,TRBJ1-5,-,CASSVGSHSNQPQHF,TGTGCCAGCAGCGTGGGGAGTCATAGCAATCAGCCCCAGCATTTT
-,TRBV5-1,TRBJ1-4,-,CASSSRGDNEKLFF,TGCGCCAGCAGCTCCAGGGGCGATAATGAAAAACTGTTTTTT
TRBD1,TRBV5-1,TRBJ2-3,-,CASSLGGMSTDTQYF,TGCGCCAGCAGCTTAGGGGGCATGAGTACAGATACGCAGTATTTT
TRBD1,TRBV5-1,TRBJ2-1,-,CASSFLGGSGQGYNEQFF,TGCGCCAGCAGCTTCTTGGGGGGATCGGGACAGGGCTACAATGAGCAGTTCTTC
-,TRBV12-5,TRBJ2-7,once,CASGLPPAASTGDGYEQYF,TGTGCTAGTGGTTTGCCCCCGGCCGCGTCCACGGGGGATGGCTACGAGCAGTACTTC
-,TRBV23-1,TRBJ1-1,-,CASSQSMGYPGHLSMNTEAFF,TGCGCCAGCAGTCAATCGATGGGGTACCCGGGACACCTTAGTATGAACACTGAAGCTTTCTTT
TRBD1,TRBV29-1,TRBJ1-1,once,CSVWTGTLNTEAFF,TGCAGCGTTTGGACAGGTACACTGAACACTGAAGCTTTCTTT
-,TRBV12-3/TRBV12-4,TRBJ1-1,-,CASSLGQEAFF,TGTGCCAGCAGTTTGGGCCAAGAAGCTTTCTTT
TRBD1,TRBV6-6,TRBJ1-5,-,CASSPGQGGQPQHF,TGTGCCAGCAGTCCGGGACAGGGGGGTCAGCCCCAGCATTTT
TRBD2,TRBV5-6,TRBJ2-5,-,CASSLGARGGETQYF,TGTGCCAGCAGCTTGGGGGCGCGGGGGGGAGAGACCCAGTACTTC
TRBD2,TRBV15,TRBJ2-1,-,CATSRSTSGGYNEQFF,TGTGCCACCAGCAGATCCACTAGCGGGGGGTACAATGAGCAGTTCTTC
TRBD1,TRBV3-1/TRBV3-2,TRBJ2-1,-,CASSLGTGGLYGNEQFF,TGTGCCAGCAGCCTGGGGACAGGGGGCCTCTACGGGAATGAGCAGTTCTTC
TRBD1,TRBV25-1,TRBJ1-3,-,CASSLRTGSGNTIYF,TGTGCCAGCAGTCTGAGGACAGGCTCTGGAAACACCATATATTTT
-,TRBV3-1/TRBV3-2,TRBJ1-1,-,CASSQSVAAAEAFF,TGTGCCAGCAGCCAAAGTGTTGCGGCGGCCGAAGCTTTCTTT
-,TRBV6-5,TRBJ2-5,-,CASSYGQDQETQYF,TGTGCCAGCAGTTACGGGCAGGACCAAGAGACCCAGTACTTC
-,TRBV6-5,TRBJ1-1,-,CASTYGQLAFF,TGTGCCAGCACCTACGGACAGCTGGCTTTCTTT
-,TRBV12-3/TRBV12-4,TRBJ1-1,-,CASETGLNTEAFF,TGTGCCAGTGAGACAGGATTAAACACTGAAGCTTTCTTT
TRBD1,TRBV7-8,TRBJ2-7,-,CASSKWTGPYEQYF,TGTGCCAGCAGCAAATGGACAGGCCCCTACGAGCAGTACTTC
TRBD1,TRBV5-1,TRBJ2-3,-,CASSGPGGASTDTQYF,TGCGCCAGCAGCGGGCCAGGGGGCGCAAGCACAGATACGCAGTATTTT
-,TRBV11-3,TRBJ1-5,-,CASSTRGGDGNQPQHF,TGTGCCAGCAGCACGAGGGGAGGGGACGGCAATCAGCCCCAGCATTTT
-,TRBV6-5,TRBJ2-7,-,CASSYKGMGYEQYF,TGTGCCAGCAGTTACAAGGGGATGGGCTACGAGCAGTACTTC
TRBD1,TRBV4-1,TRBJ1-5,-,CASSTGDSNQPQHF,TGCGCCAGCAGCACAGGGGATAGCAATCAGCCCCAGCATTTT
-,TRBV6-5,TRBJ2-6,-,CASNELSGANVLTF,TGTGCCAGCAACGAACTATCTGGGGCCAACGTCCTGACTTTC
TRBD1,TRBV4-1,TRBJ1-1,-,CASSQEDRVNTEAFF,TGCGCCAGCAGCCAGGAGGACAGGGTGAACACTGAAGCTTTCTTT
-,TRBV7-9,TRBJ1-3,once,CASSLLGSGNTIYF,TGTGCCAGCAGCCTGCTAGGCTCCGGAAACACCATATATTTT
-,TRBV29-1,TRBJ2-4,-,CSVEKSGQPKNIQYF,TGCAGCGTTGAGAAGTCGGGACAACCCAAAAACATTCAGTACTTC
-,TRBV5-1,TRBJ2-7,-,CASSLNGAYEQYF,TGCGCCAGCAGCTTGAACGGGGCCTACGAGCAGTACTTC